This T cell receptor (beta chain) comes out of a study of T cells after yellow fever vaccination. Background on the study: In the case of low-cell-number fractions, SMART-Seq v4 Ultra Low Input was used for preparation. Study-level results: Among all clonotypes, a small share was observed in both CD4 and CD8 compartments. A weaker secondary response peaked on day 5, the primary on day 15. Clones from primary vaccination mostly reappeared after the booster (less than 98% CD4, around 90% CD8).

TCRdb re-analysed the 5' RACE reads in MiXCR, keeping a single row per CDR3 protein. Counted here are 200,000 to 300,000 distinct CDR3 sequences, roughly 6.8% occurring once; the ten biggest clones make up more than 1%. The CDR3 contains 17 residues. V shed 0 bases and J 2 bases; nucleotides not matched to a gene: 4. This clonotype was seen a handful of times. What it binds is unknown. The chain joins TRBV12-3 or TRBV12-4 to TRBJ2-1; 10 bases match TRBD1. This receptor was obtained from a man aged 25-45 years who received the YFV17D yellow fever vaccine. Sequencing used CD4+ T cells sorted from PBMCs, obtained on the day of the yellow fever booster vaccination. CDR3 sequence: CASSLALGTGAYNEQFF. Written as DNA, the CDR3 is TGTGCCAGCAGTTTAGCGCTCGGGACAGGGGCCTACAATGAGCAGTTCTTC.